These 13 T cell receptor beta chains were all obtained from the same sample, sequenced in a study of OX40 agonist ivuxolimab in advanced cancers. Profiled with immunoSEQ multiplex PCR; TCRdb holds only in-frame clones, not every one. The data show around 62,000 clones, over 75% seen once. The material was CD4+ or CD8+ T cells sorted from blood, obtained in a trial of the OX40 agonist ivuxolimab. The receptors were sampled from an adult with an advanced solid tumor such as melanoma, head and neck, liver or kidney cancer.

This clone has a handful of counts. CDR3 sequence (DNA): TGTGCCAGCCGTACAGGGGGAGGTAGCACCGGGGAGCTGTTTTTT. Its translation is CASRTGGGSTGELFF. The V call is TRBV19, the J call TRBJ2-2; TRBD1 matches at 8 bases. Germline CDR1 and CDR2: LNHDA and SQIVND (reference sequence). This CDR3 spans 15 amino acids. V dropped 9 bases and J dropped 4; count of bases not matched to a gene: 10.

The V and J genes are TRBV19 and TRBJ2-3; D not certain. Per germline, CDR1 LNHDA and CDR2 SQIVND (reference sequence). This CDR3 has 14 amino acids. V was clipped by 2 bases and J by 0 bases, with 6 bases between them. This chain's CDR3 is CASSITASTDTQYF. Here the CDR3 DNA reads TGTGCCAGTAGTATAACTGCCAGCACAGATACGCAGTATTTT.

V gene TRBV4-1 combines with J gene TRBJ1-3; tentatively, D is TRBD1 (5 bases). CDR1 MGHRA and CDR2 YSYEKL come from the germline V gene. CDR3 size: 16 residues. Deletions cut 0 bases from V and 4 bases from J, with 13 bases between. CDR3 in amino acids: CASSQDVRAGGNTIYF. The CDR3, as DNA: TGCGCCAGCAGCCAAGATGTCAGGGCAGGCGGAAACACCATATATTTT.

V usage is TRBV18 and J usage is TRBJ2-5, with 10 bases aligning to TRBD1. After removal of 0 bases from V and 5 bases from J, the junction contained 9 bases not matched to a gene. The CDR3 consists of 17 residues. Germline assignment: CDR1 KGHSH and CDR2 LQKENI. CDR3 amino acids: CASSPPHGTGASETQYF. The CDR3 bases are TGTGCCAGCTCACCACCGCACGGGACAGGGGCCTCGGAGACCCAGTACTTC. Drawing the rest from reference TRBV18 and TRBJ2-5, the complete variable domain is NAGVMQNPRHLVRRRGQEARLRCSPMKGHSHVYWYRQLPEEGLKFMVYLQKENIIDESGMPKERFSAEFPKEGPSILRIQQVVRGDSAAYFCASSPPHGTGASETQYFGPGTRLLVL.

This chain connects TRBV7-2 to TRBJ2-5; 12 bases match TRBD2. The CDR3 runs to 16 residues. CDR1 and CDR2 from the germline V gene are SGHTA and FQGNSA. Germline trimming cut 5 bases from V and 4 bases from J; bases unmatched to any gene: 8. CDR3 amino acids: CASSPLLAGGPETQYF. The CDR3 DNA follows: TGTGCCAGCAGCCCACTGCTAGCGGGGGGGCCAGAGACCCAGTACTTC.

This chain joins TRBV9 and TRBJ2-3, with 9 positions matching TRBD2. This CDR3 spans 14 amino acids. The germline V gene encodes CDR1 SGDLS and CDR2 YYNGEE. V was clipped by 4 bases and J by 4 bases; unmatched bases: 4. In DNA form, the CDR3 reads TGTGCCAGCAGCCTCCGACTAGCGGCAGATACGCAGTATTTT. Translation: CASSLRLAADTQYF.

The chain joins TRBV18 to TRBJ2-2, with TRBD2 identical over 8 bases. V shed 2 bases and J 2 bases; nucleotides not matched to a gene: 4. The CDR3 covers 16 residues. The germline CDR1 and CDR2 sequences are KGHSH and LQKENI. CDR3 amino acids: CASSPFSGVNTGELFF. The CDR3 nucleotides read TGTGCCAGCTCACCATTTAGCGGGGTTAACACCGGGGAGCTGTTTTTT.

The chain has TRBV7-9 and TRBJ1-2; D is unclear. V gave up 8 bases and J gave up 4 bases, with 11 bases separating them. Germline-derived CDR1 and CDR2 are SEHNR and FQNEAQ (reference sequence). The CDR3 sequence is 12 residues long. CDR3 nucleotide sequence: TGTGCCAGCGGGCTCAGGCTCTATGGCTACACCTTC. It is translated as CASGLRLYGYTF.

This clone showed up just a few times. The rearrangement links TRBV7-2 to TRBJ2-3, with TRBD1 matching 10 bases. The CDR3 totals 18 residues. Germline CDR1 and CDR2: SGHTA and FQGNSA. V trimming: 2 bases; J trimming: 2 bases; junction bases outside the gene matches: 10. CDR3 in DNA: TGTGCCAGCAGCTTACCCAGTTCGGGACAGGGGTTCACAGATACGCAGTATTTT. It specifies CASSLPSSGQGFTDTQYF.

The table lists this clone with a few counts. The V call is TRBV7-2, the J call TRBJ2-6, with a possible D match to TRBD1 (6 bases). The CDR3 consists of 18 residues. Trimming took off 2 bases at V and 0 bases at J, with 14 bases between the two ends. The V gene's germline CDR1 is SGHTA and CDR2 FQGNSA. The CDR3 loop reads CASSLTTGIGSGANVLTF. Here the CDR3 DNA reads TGTGCCAGCAGCTTAACGACAGGCATTGGCTCTGGGGCCAACGTCCTGACTTTC.

The V and J genes are TRBV7-7 and TRBJ2-5; 9 positions agree with TRBD1. The CDR3 loop spans 14 amino acids. Looked up from germline, CDR1 is SSHAT and CDR2 is FNYEAQ (reference sequence). V lost 2 bases and J lost 5; bases outside the gene matches: 3. The CDR3 region is CASSLLTGGETQYF. The CDR3 bases are TGTGCCAGCAGCTTATTGACAGGGGGTGAGACCCAGTACTTC.

The chain links TRBV7-2 to TRBJ1-4, with 8 bases matching TRBD1. V lost 5 bases to trimming and J lost 8 bases; unmatched junction nucleotides: 10. This CDR3 has 15 residues. CDR1 and CDR2 from the germline V gene are SGHTA and FQGNSA. The CDR3 protein is CASSPPGGEGEKLFF. The CDR3 DNA sequence: TGTGCCAGCAGCCCTCCAGGGGGCGAGGGGGAAAAACTGTTTTTT.

The V and J genes are TRBV10-3 and TRBJ2-1, with TRBD2 identical over 13 bases. Germline loops: CDR1 ENHRY, CDR2 SYGVKD. Germline trimming cut 4 bases from V and 3 bases from J; bases unmatched to any gene: 3. This CDR3 contains 16 residues. The CDR3 DNA sequence: TGTGCCATCAGTGGTGGGACTAGCGGGGACTACAATGAGCAGTTCTTC. Its translation is CAISGGTSGDYNEQFF.